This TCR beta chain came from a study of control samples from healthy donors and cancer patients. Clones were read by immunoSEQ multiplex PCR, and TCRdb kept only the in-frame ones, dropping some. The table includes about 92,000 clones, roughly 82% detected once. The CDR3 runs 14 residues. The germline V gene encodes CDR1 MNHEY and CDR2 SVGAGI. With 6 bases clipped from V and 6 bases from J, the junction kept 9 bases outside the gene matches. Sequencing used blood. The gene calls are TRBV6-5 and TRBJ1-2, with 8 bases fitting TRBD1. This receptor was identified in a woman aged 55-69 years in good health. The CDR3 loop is CASRRTGTGHGYTF. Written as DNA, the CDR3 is TGTGCCAGCAGACGGACAGGGACGGGACATGGCTACACCTTC.